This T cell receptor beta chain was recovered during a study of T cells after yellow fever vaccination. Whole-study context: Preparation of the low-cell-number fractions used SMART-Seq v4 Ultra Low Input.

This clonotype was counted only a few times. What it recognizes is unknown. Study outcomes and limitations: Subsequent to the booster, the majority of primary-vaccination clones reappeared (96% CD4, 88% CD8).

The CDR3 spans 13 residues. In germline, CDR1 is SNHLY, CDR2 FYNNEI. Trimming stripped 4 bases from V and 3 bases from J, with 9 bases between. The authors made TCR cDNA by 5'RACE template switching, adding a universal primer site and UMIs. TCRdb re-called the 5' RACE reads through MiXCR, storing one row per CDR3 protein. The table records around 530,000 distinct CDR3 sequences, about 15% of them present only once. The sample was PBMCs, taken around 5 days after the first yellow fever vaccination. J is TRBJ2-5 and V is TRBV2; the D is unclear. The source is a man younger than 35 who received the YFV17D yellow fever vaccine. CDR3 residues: CASSVGLEETQYF. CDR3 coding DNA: TGTGCCAGCAGTGTCGGGCTAGAAGAGACCCAGTACTTC.